These 5 T cell receptor beta chains were sequenced from one sample in a study of cytotoxic CD8 clonotypes in ibrutinib-treated CLL. Only in-frame clones appear in the TCRdb table, and some are missing; sequencing was by immunoSEQ multiplex PCR. Of nearly 300,000 clones in the sample, roughly four fifths were seen once. Sequencing used PBMCs, obtained at disease progression, from a patient treated with ibrutinib. The receptor source for this set is a human donor with chronic lymphocytic leukemia.

This clone was detected a few times. The chain couples TRBV2 to TRBJ2-1, with 7 nucleotides matching TRBD2. V was pared by 7 bases and J by 4 bases, with 10 bases of the junction left unmatched. This CDR3 contains 15 residues. Germline CDR1 reads SNHLY; CDR2 reads FYNNEI. For the CDR3, the DNA is TGTGCCAGCAATGTAGCGGGTGGCTTTTACAATGAGCAGTTCTTC. It encodes CASNVAGGFYNEQFF.

The gene calls are TRBV2 and TRBJ1-2, with D uncertain. Germline V gene data show CDR1 as SNHLY and CDR2 as FYNNEI. Trimming removed 11 bases from V and 4 bases from J, with 11 bases in between. The CDR3 sequence is 11 residues long. DNA of the CDR3: TGTGCCCTCAGGAGGAGCTATGGCTACACCTTC. Protein product: CALRRSYGYTF.

A note on this clone: Relative to the germline gene, one junction end is altered; a read error may explain this. This chain links TRBV5-1 with TRBJ1-4, with D perhaps matching TRBD1 (5 bases). The V gene's germline CDR1 is SGHRS and CDR2 YFSETQ. This CDR3 is 14 amino acids long. The chain's CDR3 is CASSYRDPNEKLFF. The CDR3 DNA reads TGCGCCAGCAGCTACCGGGACCCCAATGAAAAGCTGTTTTTT.

The rearrangement uses TRBV9 and TRBJ1-1; the D is unclear. Trimming removed 0 bases from V and 8 bases from J, with 11 bases in between. The CDR3 length is 13 residues. Germline V gene lookup returns CDR1 SGDLS and CDR2 YYNGEE. CDR3 residues: CASSVGDTLEAFF. CDR3 DNA sequence: TGTGCCAGCAGCGTAGGAGACACGCTCGAAGCTTTCTTT.

Only a few counts were recorded for this clone. The chain carries TRBV18 and TRBJ2-7; D remains ambiguous. Germline CDR1 is KGHSH and CDR2 is LQKENI. The CDR3 loop spans 15 amino acids. With 6 bases removed from V and 1 base from J, the gap between germline ends came to 16 bases. The DNA of the CDR3 is TGTGCCAGCTCTCCCGAAATGGGTGGGTCCTACGAGCAGTACTTC. Its protein is CASSPEMGGSYEQYF.